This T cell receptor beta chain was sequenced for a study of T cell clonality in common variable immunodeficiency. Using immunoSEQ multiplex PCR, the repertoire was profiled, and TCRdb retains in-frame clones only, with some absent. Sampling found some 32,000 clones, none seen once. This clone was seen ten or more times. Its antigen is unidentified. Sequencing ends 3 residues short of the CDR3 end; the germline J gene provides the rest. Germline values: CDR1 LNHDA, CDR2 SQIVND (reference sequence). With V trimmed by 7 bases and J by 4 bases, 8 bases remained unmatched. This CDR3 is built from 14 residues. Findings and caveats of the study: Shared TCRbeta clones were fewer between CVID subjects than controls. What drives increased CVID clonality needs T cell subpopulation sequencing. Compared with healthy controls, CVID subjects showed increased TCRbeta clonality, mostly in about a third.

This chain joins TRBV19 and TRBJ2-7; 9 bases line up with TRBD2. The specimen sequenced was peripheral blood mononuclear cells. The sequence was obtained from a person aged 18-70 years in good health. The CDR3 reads CASTPREGLYEQYF. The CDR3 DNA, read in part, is TGTGCCAGTACCCCGCGGGAGGGCCTATACGAG.